This passage covers 22 T cell receptor beta chains from one sample sequenced in a study of blood T cell repertoires in COVID-19. TCRdb's table, derived via immunoSEQ multiplex PCR, lists solely in-frame clones and lacks some. The data show 250,000 or so clones, more than 70% seen once. Sequenced: peripheral blood. The receptors here all came from a woman in her thirties or forties who had recovered from COVID-19.

V and J are TRBV7-9 and TRBJ2-5; 14 positions match TRBD2. Trimming took 5 bases from V and 5 from J; bases not matched to a gene: 1. Per the germline V gene, CDR1 is SEHNR and CDR2 is FQNEAQ (reference sequence). There are 14 residues in the CDR3. The CDR3 DNA sequence: TGTGCCAGCAGCCGGACTAGCGGGAGGGAGACCCAGTACTTC. Residues: CASSRTSGRETQYF.

J is TRBJ2-6 and V is TRBV7-6, with D uncertain. V lost 2 bases and J lost 3, with 17 bases in between. This CDR3 has 18 residues. The germline gives CDR1 SGHVS, CDR2 FNYEAQ. CDR3 region: CASSLTGELKFGANVLTF. The CDR3, as DNA: TGTGCCAGCAGCTTAACTGGTGAGTTGAAGTTTGGGGCCAACGTCCTGACTTTC.

CDR3 sequence (DNA): TGTGCCGGTAGGGGAGAGCAGTACGTC. Translating gives CAGRGEQYV. The chain couples TRBV11-3 to TRBJ2-7, with D maybe TRBD1 (5 bases). The CDR3 is 9 residues long. With 11 bases removed from V and 7 bases from J, the gap between germline ends came to 9 bases. The germline V gene has CDR1 SGHNT and CDR2 YENEEA.

The chain is built from TRBV7-2 and TRBJ1-2; D is uncertain. CDR1 is SGHTA and CDR2 is FQGNSA in the germline V gene. The CDR3 sequence is 13 residues long. Trimming took 5 bases from V and 3 from J, leaving 10 bases between them. The CDR3 is CASSHDKYYGYTF. CDR3 sequence (DNA): TGTGCCAGCAGCCATGACAAGTACTATGGCTACACCTTC.

V is TRBV12-5 and J is TRBJ1-1; D is uncertain. Germline V gives CDR1 LGHNT, CDR2 FRNRAP. The CDR3 extends over 16 amino acids. Trimming left V 5 bases short and J 0 bases short, with 16 bases between. The CDR3 protein is CASGVTLGGMNTEAFF. The CDR3 DNA sequence: TGTGCTAGTGGTGTGACGCTGGGAGGGATGAACACTGAAGCTTTCTTT.

The chain employs TRBV11-2 and TRBJ1-2, with a possible D match to TRBD1 (6 bases). CDR3 length: 15 amino acids. CDR1 is SGHAT and CDR2 is FQNNGV in the germline V gene. The V and J ends lost 5 bases and 7 bases respectively, with 20 bases between them. CDR3 coding DNA: TGTGCCAGCAGCCTTAGAGGGGGGGGCGTAGGTGGCTACACCTTC. Protein sequence: CASSLRGGGVGGYTF. Full variable domain (rest looked up from reference TRBV11-2 and TRBJ1-2): EAGVAQSPRYKIIEKRQSVAFWCNPISGHATLYWYQQILGQGPKLLIQFQNNGVVDDSQLPKDRFSAERLKGVDSTLKIQPAKLEDSAVYLCASSLRGGGVGGYTFGSGTRLTVV.

The V call is TRBV6-5, the J call TRBJ1-5, with a possible D match to TRBD1 (5 bases). Deletions cut 4 bases from V and 7 bases from J, with 17 bases between. There are 15 residues in the CDR3. Germline V lookup: CDR1 MNHEY, CDR2 SVGAGI. CDR3 bases: TGTGCCAGCAGTTCCCGTGGGGGACTGGGACAGCCCCAGCATTTT. As protein: CASSSRGGLGQPQHF.

This clone was counted once. V and J are TRBV18 and TRBJ2-3; 8 nucleotides line up with TRBD1. The CDR3 sequence is 16 residues long. The junction had 8 bases not matched to a gene; V was cut back by 4 bases and J by 2 bases. CDR1 KGHSH and CDR2 LQKENI come from the germline V gene. The CDR3 DNA sequence: TGTGCCAGCTCACAATCCGGACAGGGATACACAGATACGCAGTATTTT. Encoded protein: CASSQSGQGYTDTQYF.

The V and J genes are TRBV5-4 and TRBJ2-3; D is uncertain. CDR1 SGHNT and CDR2 YYREEE come from the germline V gene (reference sequence). There are 12 residues in the CDR3. Trimming took off 7 bases at V and 1 base at J, with 7 bases between the two ends. Written as DNA, the CDR3 is TGTGCCAGCCCTTCTGGCACAGATACGCAGTATTTT. Translating it yields CASPSGTDTQYF.

The rearrangement links TRBV7-3 to TRBJ2-2, with D possibly being TRBD1 (5 bases). The germline CDR1 and CDR2 sequences are SGHTA and FQGTGA. The CDR3 is made up of 14 amino acids. With 5 bases removed from V and 4 bases from J, the gap between germline ends came to 11 bases. CDR3 sequence: CASSPGPTTGELFF. CDR3 sequence (DNA): TGTGCCAGCAGCCCAGGGCCCACCACCGGGGAGCTGTTTTTT.

This chain connects TRBV30 to TRBJ2-5; no reliable D call. Germline CDR1 reads GTSNPN; CDR2 reads SVGIG (reference sequence). Trimming cost V 0 bases and J 1 base, with 6 bases left between them. The CDR3 consists of 13 residues. CDR3 DNA sequence: TGTGCCTGGAGTGTACGGTCCCAAGAGACCCAGTACTTC. As protein: CAWSVRSQETQYF.

The chain joins TRBV3-1 (or the pseudogene TRBV3-2) to TRBJ1-2; 9 bases are shared with TRBD1. The CDR3 runs 13 residues. V was pared by 5 bases and J by 6 bases, with 4 bases of the junction left unmatched. Germline CDR1 is LGHDT and CDR2 is YNNKEL (reference sequence). The CDR3 coding sequence is TGTGCCAGCAGCTTGGGGACAGGGAATGGCTACACCTTC. It specifies CASSLGTGNGYTF.

Of note for this clone: The identical CDR3 is also encoded by other nucleotide sequences in the sample. The CDR3 region has the DNA TGTGCCAGCAGCTTAGCCTTCGGCACTGAAGCTTTCTTT. Translating gives CASSLAFGTEAFF. The chain links TRBV11-3 to TRBJ1-1; D unresolved. V gave up 1 base and J gave up 4 bases, with 7 bases separating them. This CDR3 is 13 amino acids long. Germline CDR1 SGHNT, CDR2 YENEEA.

A single count supports this clone. The chain recombines TRBV7-9 with TRBJ1-2; possible D gene TRBD1, 6 bases. The CDR3 consists of 14 residues. CDR1 and CDR2 from the germline V gene are SEHNR and FQNEAQ (reference sequence). Trimming took off 1 base at V and 7 bases at J, with 13 bases between the two ends. The CDR3 sequence is CASSLETRGTGYTF. Here the CDR3 DNA reads TGTGCCAGCAGCTTAGAGACCAGGGGAACTGGCTACACCTTC. Variable domain in full (rest from reference TRBV7-9 and TRBJ1-2): DTGVSQNPRHKITKRGQNVTFRCDPISEHNRLYWYRQTLGQGPEFLTYFQNEAQLEKSRLLSDRFSAERPKGSFSTLEIQRTEQGDSAMYLCASSLETRGTGYTFGSGTRLTVV.

The V and J genes are TRBV9 and TRBJ2-1; perhaps TRBD2 as D (7 bases). The V and J ends lost 0 bases and 8 bases respectively, with 15 bases between them. The germline V gene encodes CDR1 SGDLS and CDR2 YYNGEE. The CDR3 has 15 residues. CDR3 nucleotides: TGTGCCAGCAGCGTAGGGGGGGGCCGGGCCCATGAGCAGTTCTTC. Translated: CASSVGGGRAHEQFF.

The chain carries TRBV20-1 and TRBJ2-7, with no clear D. The CDR3 runs to 10 residues. The germline V and J ends were trimmed by 5 bases and 3 bases, with 5 bases remaining between them. In germline, CDR1 is DFQATT, CDR2 SNEGSKA (reference sequence). In DNA form, the CDR3 reads TGCAGTGCTTCCATCTACGAGCAGTACTTC. It codes for CSASIYEQYF.

The V and J genes are TRBV6-5 and TRBJ2-1; 16 bases line up with TRBD2. The CDR3 has 14 amino acids. From germline, CDR1 is MNHEY and CDR2 SVGAGI. V lost 6 bases, J lost 7 bases, and 0 bases stayed unmatched. For the CDR3, the DNA is TGTGCCAGCAGGGGACTAGCGGGAGGGAATGAGCAGTTCTTC. It codes for CASRGLAGGNEQFF.

The CDR3, as DNA: TGTGCCAGCAGCCAAGATGCAGGGTATGGCTACACCTTC. This gives the protein CASSQDAGYGYTF. The V and J genes are TRBV3-1 (or the pseudogene TRBV3-2) and TRBJ1-2; maybe TRBD1 (5 bases). Trimming cost V 0 bases and J 5 bases, with 7 bases left between them. CDR3 size: 13 residues. CDR1 and CDR2 from the germline V gene are LGHDT and YNNKEL (reference sequence).

V is TRBV10-3 and J is TRBJ2-7, with 11 bases fitting TRBD2. The CDR3 consists of 15 residues. Germline V lookup: CDR1 ENHRY, CDR2 SYGVKD. Trimming at V came to 6 bases and at J to 0 bases, leaving 4 bases not matched to a gene. CDR3: CAIRGGLAASYEQYF. The DNA for the CDR3 is TGTGCCATCAGGGGGGGACTAGCGGCCTCCTACGAGCAGTACTTC.

The chain combines TRBV20-1 with TRBJ1-5, with 7 bases lining up with TRBD1. The CDR3 totals 16 residues. J was trimmed by 4 bases and V by 3 bases; bases with no gene match: 12. Germline CDR1 and CDR2: DFQATT and SNEGSKA (reference sequence). The CDR3 is CSASKGAWGPNQPQHF. The CDR3 nucleotides read TGCAGTGCTAGTAAGGGGGCCTGGGGGCCTAATCAGCCCCAGCATTTT.

In regard to this clone: Other DNA sequences from this sample encode an identical CDR3 as well. The CDR3 is CASSYSGGGNQPQHF. For the CDR3, the DNA is TGTGCCAGCAGTTACTCGGGGGGGGGCAATCAGCCCCAGCATTTT. The chain has TRBV6-5 and TRBJ1-5; D is perhaps TRBD1 (5 bases). Germline V gene lookup returns CDR1 MNHEY and CDR2 SVGAGI. Trimming cost V 0 bases and J 2 bases, with 8 bases left between them. CDR3 size: 15 residues.

The DNA for the CDR3 is TGTGCCAGCAGCACCCAATGGACAGGGATGATTGGCTACACCTTC. Translated: CASSTQWTGMIGYTF. V and J are TRBV5-4 and TRBJ1-2; 8 bases agree with TRBD1. Germline loops: CDR1 SGHNT, CDR2 YYREEE (reference sequence). This CDR3 has 15 residues. The ends lost 4 bases at V and 7 bases at J; junction bases unmatched: 12. Combining the CDR3 with reference TRBV5-4 and TRBJ1-2 gives the whole variable domain ETGVTQSPTHLIKTRGQQVTLRCSSQSGHNTVSWYQQALGQGPQFIFQYYREEENGRGNFPPRFSGLQFPNYSSELNVNALELDDSALYLCASSTQWTGMIGYTFGSGTRLTVV.